The present entry profiles one T cell receptor (beta chain) with its context. This entry comes from a study of blood T cell repertoires in COVID-19. Looking at the study overall: Nucleic acid was either cDNA or gDNA, and it came from T cells, B-cell-depleted T cells, or PBMCs.

In the authors' workflow: Amplification from reference gene primers served as the basis for estimated nucleated cell counts. Data came from immunoSEQ multiplex PCR; TCRdb stores just in-frame clones and leaves some out. V and J calls plus clone size are reproduced from that table; the DNA served to infer D and trimming. The sample has roughly 190,000 clones; 90% are singletons. The sequence was obtained from a man between 45 and 60 years old with acute or convalescent COVID-19. Specimen: peripheral blood.

This CDR3 reads CASSLLAVGGYNEQFF. CDR3 in DNA: TGTGCCAGCAGCCTACTAGCGGTAGGGGGGTACAATGAGCAGTTCTTC. The chain is built from TRBV3-1 (or the pseudogene TRBV3-2) and TRBJ2-1; 8 nucleotides agree with TRBD2. The CDR3 runs to 16 residues. Trimming at V came to 4 bases and at J to 4 bases, leaving 9 bases not matched to a gene. Germline CDR1 LGHDT, CDR2 YNNKEL (reference sequence).